Presented here are 10 T cell receptor beta chains from one specimen sequenced in a study of tumor-infiltrating lymphocytes in primary liver carcinoma. Unsorted whole blood yielded the blood RNA, and germline DNA was also extracted. The template, 450 to 650 ng total RNA, yielded TCR beta cDNA made with a constant-region primer. Libraries of TCR beta came from three nested multiplex PCR rounds with slightly modified ARM-PCR. The first two PCR rounds used TRBV1-TRBV30 primers with a Cbeta primer, approximately 10 cycles each. TCRdb processed the multiplex PCR reads anew with MiXCR; each CDR3 protein has one entry. This sample has approximately 210,000 distinct CDR3 sequences, with about 61% found just once. Sequencing was carried out using peripheral blood. These receptors were obtained from a woman in her sixties or seventies with primary liver carcinoma and hepatitis B virus infection.

This clonotype was found many times. V is TRBV12-3 or TRBV12-4 and J is TRBJ2-1; tentatively, D is TRBD2 (5 bases). The CDR3 extends over 16 amino acids. With 3 bases removed from V and 0 bases from J, the gap between germline ends came to 12 bases. The CDR3 is CASSFDAGSSYNEQFF. The CDR3, as DNA: TGTGCCAGCAGTTTTGATGCGGGCAGCTCCTACAATGAGCAGTTCTTC.

The chain uses TRBV5-1 and TRBJ2-7, with D perhaps matching TRBD1 (5 bases). Trimming stripped 5 bases from V and 0 bases from J, with 18 bases between. The CDR3 sequence is 16 residues long. Germline CDR1 and CDR2: SGHRS and YFSETQ. This CDR3 reads CASRSTYDRFSYEQYF. CDR3 in DNA: TGCGCCAGCAGGTCCACCTACGACAGATTCTCCTACGAGCAGTACTTC.

For this clonotype: Mismatch with germline at one junction end may stem from a read error. The chain carries TRBV12-3 or TRBV12-4 and TRBJ2-1; TRBD1 agrees at 7 bases. The CDR3 sequence is 15 residues long. The CDR3 bases are TGTGCCAGCAGTACAGGGGATAGCTCCTACAATAAGCAGTTCTTC. Protein product: CASSTGDSSYNKQFF.

Remarks on this clonotype: The junction departs from germline at one end; a sequencing error may be responsible. V usage is TRBV12-3 or TRBV12-4 and J usage is TRBJ2-3; D gene uncertain. The CDR3 is 17 residues long. The CDR3 bases are TGTGTCAGCAGTTCCGGCGCTCACCACGCGAGCACAGATATGCAGTATTTT. The encoded protein is CVSSSGAHHASTDMQYF.

On this clonotype itself: The junction differs from germline at one of its ends, possibly a read error. V gene TRBV12-3 or TRBV12-4 combines with J gene TRBJ2-7; tentative D call: TRBD2 (5 bases). The CDR3 is 15 residues long. The chain's CDR3 is CASSLWSGESHKQYF. The CDR3 region has the DNA TGTGCCAGTAGTTTATGGTCTGGGGAGTCCCACAAGCAGTACTTC.

This clonotype showed up just a few times. The chain carries TRBV5-1 and TRBJ2-7; no reliable D call. Trimming left V 4 bases short and J 3 bases short, with 8 bases between. Germline values: CDR1 SGHRS, CDR2 YFSETQ. The CDR3 sequence is 12 residues long. Here the CDR3 reads CASSPTIYEQYF. The CDR3 coding sequence is TGCGCCAGCAGCCCTACTATCTACGAGCAGTACTTC.

Worth noting for this clonotype: A read error may produce the germline difference seen at one junction end. The rearrangement links TRBV11-1 to TRBJ2-1; 7 positions match TRBD2. This CDR3 contains 15 residues. The germline V gene encodes CDR1 SGHAT and CDR2 FQDESV (reference sequence). The CDR3 spells CASSLGGTTYNEEIF. Written as DNA, the CDR3 is TGTGCCAGCAGCTTAGGGGGGACTACCTACAATGAGGAGATCTTC.

This clonotype was picked up one time. Sequence at one end of the junction differs from germline and may be a read error. CDR3 sequence reads: CSVSGVVKTEAFF. In DNA form, the CDR3 reads TGCAGCGTCTCAGGAGTAGTGAAAACTGAAGCTTTCTTT. The rearrangement links TRBV29-1 to TRBJ1-1; the D is unclear. This CDR3 spans 13 amino acids. The germline V gene has CDR1 SQVTM and CDR2 ANQGSEA.

This clonotype was seen at least ten times. This chain joins TRBV29-1 and TRBJ2-7; D might be TRBD1 (6 bases). The CDR3 is 12 amino acids. In germline, CDR1 is SQVTM, CDR2 ANQGSEA. Trimming stripped 4 bases from V and 4 bases from J, with 11 bases between. The CDR3 nucleotides are TGCAGCGTTGTTGTAGGGGGATACGAGCAGTACTTC. As protein: CSVVVGGYEQYF.

Many counts were recorded for this clonotype. J is TRBJ1-5 and V is TRBV12-3 or TRBV12-4; unclear D gene. The V gene lost 3 bases and the J gene lost 3 bases, with 12 bases spanning the gap. The CDR3 is made up of 15 amino acids. The chain's CDR3 is CASSFGIRANQPQHF. CDR3 sequence (DNA): TGTGCCAGCAGTTTCGGCATAAGGGCCAATCAGCCCCAGCATTTT.